The rows below give T cell receptor beta chains drawn from one sample of a study of blood T cell repertoires in COVID-19. The table came from immunoSEQ multiplex PCR; TCRdb's copy has only in-frame clones and leaves some out. The sample consists of about 150,000 clones, 70% to 90% of them appearing once. The specimen was peripheral blood. These receptors all come from an older woman with COVID-19, enrolled during active disease. Each CDR3 is given with its conserved first and last residue. A D gene is named only where the DNA matches it firmly. Only some rows state a clone size, as once, few, many or a class for expanded clones.

- - TRBJ1-2 TRBV27 CASSPRPTDFYGYTF TGTGCCAGCAGTCCTCGGCCGACAGATTTCTATGGCTACACCTTC
- TRBD1 TRBJ2-2 TRBV25-1 CASSPWTGEGTGELFF TGTGCCAGCAGTCCTTGGACAGGGGAGGGCACCGGGGAGCTGTTTTTT
- TRBD1 TRBJ1-2 TRBV15 CATSRDRGQSGYTF TGTGCCACCAGCAGGGACAGGGGGCAAAGTGGCTACACCTTC
- - TRBJ1-1 TRBV5-1 CASSLFERMNTEAFF TGCGCCAGCAGCTTGTTTGAGAGAATGAACACTGAAGCTTTCTTT
- TRBD2 TRBJ2-1 TRBV9 CASSVSGGTSGVNEQFF TGTGCCAGCAGCGTATCGGGTGGGACTAGCGGGGTGAATGAGCAGTTCTTC
few - TRBJ1-1 TRBV13 CASSPTRRRMNTEAFF TGTGCCAGCAGCCCTACGAGGAGGCGAATGAACACTGAAGCTTTCTTT
once - TRBJ1-1 TRBV19 CARCRWQNTEAFF TGTGCCAGATGCAGGTGGCAGAACACTGAAGCTTTCTTT
- TRBD1 TRBJ1-4 TRBV5-1 CASSIRDRADREKLFF TGCGCCAGCAGCATCCGGGACAGGGCGGATCGGGAAAAACTGTTTTTT
few - TRBJ2-3 TRBV5-6 CASSRIPQGGADTQYF TGTGCCAGCAGTCGAATCCCCCAGGGTGGGGCAGATACGCAGTATTTT
- TRBD1 TRBJ2-2 TRBV9 CASSETGGPNTGELFF TGTGCCAGCAGCGAAACAGGGGGCCCGAACACCGGGGAGCTGTTTTTT
- TRBD1 TRBJ1-2 TRBV29-1 CSAGTVTNYGYTF TGCAGCGCTGGGACAGTCACAAACTATGGCTACACCTTC
once TRBD2 TRBJ2-7 TRBV24-1 CATSAPAGEPYEQYF TGTGCCACCAGTGCCCCTGCGGGGGAGCCCTACGAGCAGTACTTC
- - TRBJ1-3 TRBV9 CASSADQGNTIYF TGTGCCAGCAGCGCCGACCAGGGTAACACCATATATTTT
- TRBD2 TRBJ2-3 TRBV2 CASTPLTSGGTTDTQYF TGTGCCAGCACCCCCCTGACTAGCGGGGGGACCACAGATACGCAGTATTTT
- - TRBJ1-1 TRBV6-2/TRBV6-3 CASSYSFPRGNTEAFF TGTGCCAGCAGTTACTCATTCCCACGGGGGAACACTGAAGCTTTCTTT
few TRBD1 TRBJ2-7 TRBV3-1/TRBV3-2 CASSLDRGNEQYF TGTGCCAGCAGCCTCGACAGGGGGAACGAGCAGTACTTC
- TRBD2 TRBJ2-5 TRBV2 CASSRLAGFQETQYF TGTGCCAGCAGTAGGTTAGCGGGGTTCCAAGAGACCCAGTACTTC
- - TRBJ2-7 TRBV6-5 CASGQRSGAYEQYF TGTGCCAGCGGGCAACGGTCGGGGGCCTACGAGCAGTACTTC
- - TRBJ1-1 TRBV4-3 CASSGGSGNTEAFF TGCGCCAGCAGTGGGGGGTCCGGGAACACTGAAGCTTTCTTT
- TRBD1 TRBJ2-7 TRBV6-2/TRBV6-3 CASSQGQLSYEQYF TGTGCCAGCAGCCAGGGACAGCTCTCCTACGAGCAGTACTTC
- TRBD2 TRBJ2-3 TRBV10-3 CAISPGGPTDTQYF TGTGCCATCAGCCCGGGGGGGCCCACAGATACGCAGTATTTT
- - TRBJ1-2 TRBV6-4 CASSDRHREPNYGYTF TGTGCCAGCAGTGACCGTCACAGGGAGCCTAACTATGGCTACACCTTC
- - TRBJ1-2 TRBV27 CASSLRLTGSKRDGYTF TGTGCCAGCAGTCTCCGACTGACAGGCTCAAAACGAGATGGCTACACCTTC
- - TRBJ2-3 TRBV6-6 CASSPREPLLRYTSTDTQYF TGTGCCAGCAGTCCCCGGGAGCCGCTTTTAAGATATACTAGCACAGATACGCAGTATTTT
- TRBD2 TRBJ2-3 TRBV5-1 CASSQTSGGPTDTQYF TGCGCCAGCAGCCAGACTAGCGGGGGACCCACAGATACGCAGTATTTT
- TRBD1 TRBJ1-6 TRBV30 CAWSTTGSYNSPLHF TGTGCCTGGAGTACGACAGGGAGCTATAATTCACCCCTCCACTTT
few - TRBJ2-1 TRBV7-2 CASSPQVTHNEQFF TGTGCCAGCAGCCCGCAGGTCACTCACAATGAGCAGTTCTTC
- TRBD2 TRBJ2-3 TRBV2 CASRRVGGVTDTQYF TGTGCCAGCCGGCGGGTCGGGGGGGTCACAGATACGCAGTATTTT
- - TRBJ1-6 TRBV2 CATQKAGLVKNSPLHF TGTGCCACCCAAAAGGCAGGTTTGGTTAAGAATTCACCCCTCCACTTT
- - TRBJ1-2 TRBV5-6 CASSSLYGYTF TGTGCCAGCAGCTCCCTATATGGCTACACCTTC
- TRBD2 TRBJ2-3 TRBV5-1 CASREAGGLPDTQYF TGCGCCAGCAGGGAAGCGGGGGGGCTCCCGGATACGCAGTATTTT
- TRBD1 TRBJ2-2 TRBV5-8 CASSLVPGQGTTGELFF TGTGCCAGCAGCTTGGTTCCTGGACAGGGGACCACCGGGGAGCTGTTTTTT
- - TRBJ1-2 TRBV5-5 CASSSGTDYYYGYTF TGTGCCAGCAGCTCTGGGACGGACTACTACTATGGCTACACCTTC
- - TRBJ2-2 TRBV5-8 CASSLTATGNTGELFF TGTGCCAGCAGCCTGACTGCGACAGGGAACACCGGGGAGCTGTTTTTT
few TRBD1 TRBJ1-5 TRBV13 CASSLGTGGGQPQHF TGTGCCAGCAGCTTAGGGACAGGGGGGGGTCAGCCCCAGCATTTT
- TRBD1 TRBJ1-1 TRBV7-2 CASSYTGGTEAFF TGTGCCAGCAGCTATACAGGGGGCACTGAAGCTTTCTTT
- TRBD1 TRBJ1-2 TRBV4-1 CASSQERTGGSLGYTF TGCGCCAGCAGCCAGGAGAGGACAGGGGGCTCTTTGGGCTACACCTTC
- TRBD1 TRBJ2-1 TRBV5-1 CASSLGDSMGNEQFF TGCGCCAGCAGCTTGGGGGACAGTATGGGCAATGAGCAGTTCTTC
- - TRBJ1-1 TRBV7-9 CANRLGNTEAFF TGTGCCAACAGACTCGGGAACACTGAAGCTTTCTTT
- TRBD1 TRBJ1-2 TRBV6-5 CASSYSRTGSNYGYTF TGTGCCAGCAGTTACTCCCGGACAGGGTCTAACTATGGCTACACCTTC
once TRBD1 TRBJ2-7 TRBV11-2 CASTQDRGHYEQYF TGTGCCAGCACCCAAGACAGGGGCCACTACGAGCAGTACTTC
- - TRBJ1-5 TRBV7-2 CASSLGPRAFHGNQPQHF TGTGCCAGCAGCTTAGGTCCCAGGGCATTCCATGGCAATCAGCCCCAGCATTTT
- TRBD1 TRBJ1-2 TRBV3-1/TRBV3-2 CASSTPGQGVFGYTF TGTGCCAGCAGCACCCCGGGACAGGGCGTGTTTGGCTACACCTTC
once - TRBJ1-6 TRBV7-9 CASSLPFGDNSPLHF TGTGCCAGCAGCCTCCCATTCGGGGATAATTCACCCCTCCACTTT
- TRBD2 TRBJ2-4 TRBV4-2 CASSQEARGGFVLNIQYF TGTGCCAGCAGCCAAGAAGCGCGGGGGGGCTTCGTCCTAAACATTCAGTACTTC
- TRBD2 TRBJ2-1 TRBV30 CAWSVGLAGGSEQFF TGTGCCTGGAGTGTAGGACTAGCGGGGGGCAGCGAGCAGTTCTTC
once - TRBJ1-2 TRBV4-3 CASSRPNYGYTF TGCGCCAGCAGCCGGCCCAACTATGGCTACACCTTC
- - TRBJ1-2 TRBV28 CASSSLRGGEHGYTF TGTGCCAGCAGTTCCCTACGGGGAGGGGAACATGGCTACACCTTC
- TRBD2 TRBJ2-1 TRBV19 CASKRGSSYNEQFF TGTGCCAGCAAGCGGGGGAGCTCCTACAATGAGCAGTTCTTC
- - TRBJ1-5 TRBV4-1 CASSQTWEGGNQPQHF TGCGCCAGCAGCCAAACATGGGAGGGTGGCAATCAGCCCCAGCATTTT
- - TRBJ2-1 TRBV11-3 CASSPGVGGSYNEQFF TGTGCCAGCAGCCCTGGAGTAGGAGGCTCCTACAATGAGCAGTTCTTC
- - TRBJ2-1 TRBV5-1 CASSFTNEQFF TGCGCCAGCAGCTTCACAAATGAGCAGTTCTTC
- - TRBJ1-4 TRBV5-5 CASSQTGLEKLFF TGTGCCAGCAGCCAGACAGGACTCGAAAAACTGTTTTTT
- TRBD1 TRBJ2-2 TRBV6-5 CASSYAGGSAGELFF TGTGCCAGCAGTTACGCAGGGGGCTCCGCCGGGGAGCTGTTTTTT